This T cell receptor beta chain was retrieved from a study of vaccination and CD4 T cells after COVID-19. This sample's treatment: roughly 11-day PBMC culture with coronavirus spike peptide pools or control peptides (ViraFEST assay). In regard to this clonotype: Its antigen is unknown.

The CDR3 length is 14 residues. The germline V gene has CDR1 DFQATT and CDR2 SNEGSKA (reference sequence). V lost 6 bases and J lost 5; bases outside the gene matches: 9. With the Oncomine TCR Beta short-read assay, DNA from cultured CD4+ T cells was sequenced. TCRdb re-called the PCR reads with MiXCR, one entry per CDR3 protein. The sample shows some 15,000 distinct CDR3 sequences, around 48% of them seen only once. Source material: CD4+ T cells from blood, cultured in vitro. The gene calls are TRBV20-1 and TRBJ2-1; TRBD2 aligns across 8 bases. This clonotype was sampled from a human donor who had recovered from COVID-19. CDR3 residues: CSAPAGAANNEQFF. CDR3 bases: TGCAGTGCCCCAGCGGGAGCGGCTAACAATGAGCAGTTCTTC.